This T cell receptor (beta chain) derives from a study of siplizumab effects on memory and regulatory T cells. A remark on this clone: The antigen is unknown.

Study results and caveats: To unstimulated subsets, only a minor fraction of alloreactive clones could be mapped.

V was shortened by 2 bases and J by 6 bases, with 14 bases between the two germline ends. This CDR3 comprises 14 residues. Germline assignment: CDR1 SGHVS and CDR2 FQNEAQ. Per sample, 80,000 to 100,000 TCR templates underwent assay. Assay: immunoSEQ multiplex PCR; the TCRdb copy retains only in-frame clones and omits some. Of some 97,000 clones in the sample, 75% to 95% were seen once. This chain joins TRBV7-8 and TRBJ2-7, with unresolved D. Sequenced sample: CD4+ T cells sorted from blood. This clonotype originated in a human donor in good health. Some clones in this sample may be carry-over from other donors' samples. This chain's CDR3 is CASSLFGFPGEQYF. CDR3 coding DNA: TGTGCCAGCAGCTTATTTGGGTTCCCGGGCGAGCAGTACTTC.